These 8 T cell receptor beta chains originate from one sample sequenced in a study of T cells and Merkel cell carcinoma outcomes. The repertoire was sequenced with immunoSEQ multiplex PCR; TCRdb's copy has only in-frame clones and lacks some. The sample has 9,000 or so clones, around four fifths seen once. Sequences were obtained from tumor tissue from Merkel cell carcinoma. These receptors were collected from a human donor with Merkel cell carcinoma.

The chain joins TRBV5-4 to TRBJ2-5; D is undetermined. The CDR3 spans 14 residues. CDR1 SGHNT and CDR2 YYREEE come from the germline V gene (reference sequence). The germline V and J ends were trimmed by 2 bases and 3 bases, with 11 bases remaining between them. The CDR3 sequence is CASSFYEEEETQYF. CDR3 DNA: TGTGCCAGCAGCTTTTATGAGGAAGAAGAGACCCAGTACTTC.

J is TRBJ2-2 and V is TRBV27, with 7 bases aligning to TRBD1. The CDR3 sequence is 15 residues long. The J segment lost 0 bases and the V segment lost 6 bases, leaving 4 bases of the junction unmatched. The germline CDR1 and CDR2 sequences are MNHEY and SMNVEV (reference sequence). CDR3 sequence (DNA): TGTGCCAGCAGGAGAGGGGGCACGAACACCGGGGAGCTGTTTTTT. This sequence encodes CASRRGGTNTGELFF.

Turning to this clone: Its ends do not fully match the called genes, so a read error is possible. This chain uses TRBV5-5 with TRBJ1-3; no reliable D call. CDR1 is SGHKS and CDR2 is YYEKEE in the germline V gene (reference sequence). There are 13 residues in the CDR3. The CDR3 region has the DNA TGTGCCAGCAGCTTAACCTCTAGAAACACCATATATTTT. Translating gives CASSLTSRNTIYF.

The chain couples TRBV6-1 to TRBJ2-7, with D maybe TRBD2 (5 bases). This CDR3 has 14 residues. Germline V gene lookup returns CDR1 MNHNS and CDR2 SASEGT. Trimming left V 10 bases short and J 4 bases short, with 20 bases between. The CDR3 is CATTRAGGPYEQYF. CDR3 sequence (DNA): TGTGCCACCACCCGCGCGGGTGGACCTTACGAGCAGTACTTC.

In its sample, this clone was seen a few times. CDR3 sequence (DNA): TGTGCCAGCAGCCCGGTTGGTAGCGGGGGGGCGAATGAGCAGTTCTTC. Its translation: CASSPVGSGGANEQFF. The gene calls are TRBV7-9 and TRBJ2-1; TRBD2 matches 11 bases. J lost 7 bases, V lost 5 bases, and 10 bases had no gene match. Germline V lookup: CDR1 SEHNR, CDR2 FQNEAQ (reference sequence). This CDR3 comprises 16 residues.

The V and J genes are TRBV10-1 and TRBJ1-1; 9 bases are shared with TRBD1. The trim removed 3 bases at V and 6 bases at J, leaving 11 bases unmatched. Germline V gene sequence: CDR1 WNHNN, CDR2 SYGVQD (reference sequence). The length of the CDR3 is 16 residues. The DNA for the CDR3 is TGCGCCAGCAGTGAATCCCGGGACAGGGTACGCGCTGAAGCTTTCTTT. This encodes CASSESRDRVRAEAFF.

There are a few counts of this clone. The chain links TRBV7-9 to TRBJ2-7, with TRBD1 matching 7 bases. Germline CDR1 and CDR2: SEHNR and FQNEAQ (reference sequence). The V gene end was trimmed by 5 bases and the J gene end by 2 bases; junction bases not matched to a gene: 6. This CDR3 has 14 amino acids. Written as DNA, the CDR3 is TGTGCCAGCAGCCCGTACCAGGGGGCCTACGAGCAGTACTTC. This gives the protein CASSPYQGAYEQYF.

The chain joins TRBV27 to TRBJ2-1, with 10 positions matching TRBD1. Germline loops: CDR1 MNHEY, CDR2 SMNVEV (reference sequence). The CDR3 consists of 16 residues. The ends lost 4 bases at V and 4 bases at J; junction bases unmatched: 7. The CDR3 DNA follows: TGTGCCAGCAGTTCCGACGGACAGGGGGTATACAATGAGCAGTTCTTC. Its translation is CASSSDGQGVYNEQFF.